This TCR beta chain was identified during a study of STAT5B mutations in CD4+ large granular lymphocyte leukemia. Either unselected PBMC or bead-purified CD4+, CD4+CD8+, CD57+ or CD56+ cells were sequenced. V lost 6 bases, J lost 7 bases, and 4 bases stayed unmatched. The germline gives CDR1 MDHEN, CDR2 SYDVKM. The CDR3 loop spans 12 amino acids. The assay was run at survey level. The data were produced by immunoSEQ multiplex PCR, yet TCRdb's version contains in-frame clones alone and is incomplete. The data contain 1,500 to 2,000 clones, roughly 73% of them singletons. The rearrangement joins TRBV28 to TRBJ1-2; 8 bases match TRBD1. The receptor was derived from a woman in her seventies with CD4+ T-cell large granular lymphocyte leukemia. The sequenced sample consisted of PBMCs. Here the CDR3 reads CASRRTGGGYTF. As DNA, the CDR3 is TGTGCCAGCAGGCGAACAGGGGGTGGCTACACCTTC.